One sample yielded the 8 T cell receptor beta chains listed below, sequenced in a study of blood T cell repertoires in COVID-19. Sequencing was performed with immunoSEQ multiplex PCR; in TCRdb, only in-frame clones are kept and a portion is missing. The repertoire has more than 200,000 clones, under 90% of them found once; the top ten carry about 2.7%. The source material was peripheral blood. The origin of the receptors is a woman aged 40 to 50 with active or convalescent COVID-19.

The chain employs TRBV2 and TRBJ1-5; 8 nucleotides agree with TRBD1. The CDR3 has 15 residues. V gave up 4 bases and J gave up 3 bases; unmatched junction bases: 5. Germline CDR1 and CDR2: SNHLY and FYNNEI. The CDR3 sequence: CASSGRTGTNQPQHF. Here the CDR3 DNA reads TGTGCCAGCAGTGGGAGGACAGGGACCAATCAGCCCCAGCATTTT.

DNA of the CDR3: TGTGCCTGGAGTGTGTGGGGACAGGGTAATGAAAAACTGTTTTTT. This encodes CAWSVWGQGNEKLFF. The gene calls are TRBV30 and TRBJ1-4; 9 positions agree with TRBD1. Germline V gives CDR1 GTSNPN, CDR2 SVGIG (reference sequence). V lost 0 bases to trimming and J lost 4 bases; unmatched junction nucleotides: 3. The CDR3 loop spans 15 amino acids.

This chain connects TRBV5-1 to TRBJ1-2; 8 nucleotides agree with TRBD1. Germline V gene data show CDR1 as SGHRS and CDR2 as YFSETQ. This CDR3 contains 13 residues. V was pared by 3 bases and J by 4 bases, with 2 bases of the junction left unmatched. DNA for the CDR3: TGCGCCAGCAGCTCGGGACAGGCCTATGGCTACACCTTC. Residues: CASSSGQAYGYTF. Combining the CDR3 with reference TRBV5-1 and TRBJ1-2 gives the whole variable domain KAGVTQTPRYLIKTRGQQVTLSCSPISGHRSVSWYQQTPGQGLQFLFEYFSETQRNKGNFPGRFSGRQFSNSRSEMNVSTLELGDSALYLCASSSGQAYGYTFGSGTRLTVV.

The chain employs TRBV11-2 and TRBJ2-3, with 11 bases that match TRBD2. The germline V gene has CDR1 SGHAT and CDR2 FQNNGV. This CDR3 has 16 residues. The J segment lost 6 bases and the V segment lost 0 bases, leaving 5 bases of the junction unmatched. The CDR3 region is CASSLDLAGGGDTQYF. CDR3 nucleotide sequence: TGTGCCAGCAGCTTAGATCTAGCGGGGGGTGGTGATACGCAGTATTTT.

The chain uses TRBV5-4 and TRBJ2-1; the match to TRBD2 covers 14 bases. Germline assignment: CDR1 SGHNT and CDR2 YYREEE (reference sequence). The CDR3 spans 15 residues. V shed 3 bases, J shed 7 bases, and the junction held 3 bases outside the gene matches. The CDR3 nucleotides read TGTGCCAGCAGCTCACGACTAGCGGGAGGGAATGAGCAGTTCTTC. Translating gives CASSSRLAGGNEQFF.

V gene TRBV9 combines with J gene TRBJ2-3; TRBD2 aligns across 11 bases. The CDR3 has 17 residues. The V segment lost 2 bases and the J segment 1 base; nucleotides outside the gene matches: 6. The germline V gene encodes CDR1 SGDLS and CDR2 YYNGEE. CDR3 in amino acids: CASSVALTSGGTDTQYF. Written as DNA, the CDR3 is TGTGCCAGCAGCGTTGCCCTGACTAGCGGGGGCACAGATACGCAGTATTTT. Full variable domain (missing parts from reference TRBV9 and TRBJ2-3): DSGVTQTPKHLITATGQRVTLRCSPRSGDLSVYWYQQSLDQGLQFLIQYYNGEERAKGNILERFSAQQFPDLHSELNLSSLELGDSALYFCASSVALTSGGTDTQYFGPGTRLTVL.

This sequence joins TRBV3-1 (or the pseudogene TRBV3-2) and TRBJ2-3; 9 bases are shared with TRBD1. CDR3 length: 14 residues. The V gene's germline CDR1 is LGHDT and CDR2 YNNKEL (reference sequence). Losses at the gene ends were 9 bases for V and 1 base for J; bases not matched to a gene: 5. The CDR3 sequence: CASKTGGGTDTQYF. The DNA for the CDR3 is TGTGCCAGTAAGACAGGGGGGGGCACAGATACGCAGTATTTT.

The chain joins TRBV7-8 to TRBJ1-5, with a weak D call TRBD1 (6 bases). V lost 5 bases to trimming and J lost 3 bases, with 14 bases between them. Germline assignment: CDR1 SGHVS and CDR2 FQNEAQ. This CDR3 comprises 15 residues. CDR3 nucleotides: TGTGCCAGCAGCGCCTCTACAGGGCCCAATCAGCCCCAGCATTTT. It specifies CASSASTGPNQPQHF. Complete variable domain (other parts from reference TRBV7-8 and TRBJ1-5): GAGVSQSPRYKVAKRGQDVALRCDPISGHVSLFWYQQALGQGPEFLTYFQNEAQLDKSGLPSDRFFAERPEGSVSTLKIQRTQQEDSAVYLCASSASTGPNQPQHFGDGTRLSIL.